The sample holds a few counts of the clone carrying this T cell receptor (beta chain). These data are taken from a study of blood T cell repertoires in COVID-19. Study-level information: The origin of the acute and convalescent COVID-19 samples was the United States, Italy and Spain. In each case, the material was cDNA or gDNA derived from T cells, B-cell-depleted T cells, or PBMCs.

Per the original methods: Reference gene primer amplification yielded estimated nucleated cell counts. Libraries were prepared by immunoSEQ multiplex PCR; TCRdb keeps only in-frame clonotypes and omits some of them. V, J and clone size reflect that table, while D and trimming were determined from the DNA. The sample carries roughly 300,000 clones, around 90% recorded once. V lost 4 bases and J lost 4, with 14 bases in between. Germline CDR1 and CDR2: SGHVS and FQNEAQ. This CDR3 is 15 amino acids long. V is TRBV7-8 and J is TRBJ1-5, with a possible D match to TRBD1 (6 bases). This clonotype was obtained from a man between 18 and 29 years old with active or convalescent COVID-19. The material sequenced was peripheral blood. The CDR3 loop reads CASSWLGADNQPQHF. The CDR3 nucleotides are TGTGCCAGCAGCTGGTTGGGGGCGGATAATCAGCCCCAGCATTTT.